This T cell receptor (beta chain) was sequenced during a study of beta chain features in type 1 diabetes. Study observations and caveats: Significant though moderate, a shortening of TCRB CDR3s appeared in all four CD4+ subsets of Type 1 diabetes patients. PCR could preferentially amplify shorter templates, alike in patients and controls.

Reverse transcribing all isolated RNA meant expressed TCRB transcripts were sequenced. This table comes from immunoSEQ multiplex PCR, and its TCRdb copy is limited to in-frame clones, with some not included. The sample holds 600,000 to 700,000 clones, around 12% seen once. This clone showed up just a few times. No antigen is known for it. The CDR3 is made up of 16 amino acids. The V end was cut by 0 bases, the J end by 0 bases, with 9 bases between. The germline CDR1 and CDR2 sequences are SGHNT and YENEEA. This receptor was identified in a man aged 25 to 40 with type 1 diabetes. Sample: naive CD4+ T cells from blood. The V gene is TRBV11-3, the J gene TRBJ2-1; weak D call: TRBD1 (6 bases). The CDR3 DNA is TGTGCCAGCAGCTTAGAAGGACAGAGCTCCTACAATGAGCAGTTCTTC. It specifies CASSLEGQSSYNEQFF.